The clone carrying this T cell receptor (beta chain) has a count of ten or more. Antigen specificity is unknown. cDNA synthesis used the whole RNA isolate, giving expressed TCRB sequences. The table came from immunoSEQ multiplex PCR; TCRdb's copy has only in-frame clones and leaves some out. The table includes under 400,000 clones, over 9.5% detected once. Germline CDR1 reads KGHSH; CDR2 reads LQKENI. This CDR3 is 14 amino acids long. V shed 2 bases and J 5 bases; nucleotides not matched to a gene: 4. The data belong to a study of beta chain features in type 1 diabetes. Study findings and constraints: TCRB CDR3s were moderately but significantly shorter in Type 1 diabetes patients in all four CD4+ subsets. A cDNA-based sequencing approach could over-represent cells with high TCR expression.

Sorting of CD4+ naive, central memory, regulatory and stem cell-like memory cells was performed via CD45RO/CCR7/CD25/CD127/CD95/CD27. The sequence was collected from a man aged 18 to 35 in good health. The chain links TRBV18 to TRBJ2-7, with 9 positions matching TRBD1. Specimen: naive CD4+ T cells from blood. As DNA, the CDR3 is TGTGCCAGCTCACCAAGGACAGGGGAGGACGAGCAGTACTTC. It encodes CASSPRTGEDEQYF.